This TCR beta chain was documented in a study of cytomegalovirus exposure and HLA in healthy donors. Regarding this clone: Its specificity is not known.

The CDR3 is made up of 14 amino acids. With 6 bases removed from V and 1 base from J, the gap between germline ends came to 12 bases. Germline CDR1 is SEHNR and CDR2 is FQNEAQ (reference sequence). Findings and caveats of the study: CMV antigen specificity of three CMV-associated chains was confirmed in vitro.

Only in-frame clones appear in the TCRdb table, and some are missing; sequencing was by immunoSEQ multiplex PCR. The top ten hold 3% to 3.5% of the sample, which has 150,000 to 200,000 clones, roughly nine tenths seen once. The validation cohort, a group of under 150 subjects, included the donors and was separate from the roughly 670-subject first cohort. Specimen: PBMCs. This clonotype originated in a woman younger than 35 in good health and CMV-seropositive. The chain is built from TRBV7-9 and TRBJ1-1; D gene ambiguous. The CDR3 coding sequence is TGTGCCAGCAGTCCACCGGGGTGGAACACTGAAGCTTTCTTT. Its translation: CASSPPGWNTEAFF.